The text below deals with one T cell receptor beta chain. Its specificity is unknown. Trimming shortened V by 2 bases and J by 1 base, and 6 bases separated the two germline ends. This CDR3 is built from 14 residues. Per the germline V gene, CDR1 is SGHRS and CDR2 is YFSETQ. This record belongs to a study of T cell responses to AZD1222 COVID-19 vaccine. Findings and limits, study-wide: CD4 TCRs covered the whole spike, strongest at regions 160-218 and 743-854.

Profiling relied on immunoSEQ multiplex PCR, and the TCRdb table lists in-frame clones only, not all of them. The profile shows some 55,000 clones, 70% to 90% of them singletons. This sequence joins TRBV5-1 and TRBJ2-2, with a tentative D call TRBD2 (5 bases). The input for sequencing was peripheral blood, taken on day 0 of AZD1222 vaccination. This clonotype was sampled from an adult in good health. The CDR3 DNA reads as TGCGCCAGCAGCTTCGGGGAGAACACCGGGGAGCTGTTTTTT. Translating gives CASSFGENTGELFF.